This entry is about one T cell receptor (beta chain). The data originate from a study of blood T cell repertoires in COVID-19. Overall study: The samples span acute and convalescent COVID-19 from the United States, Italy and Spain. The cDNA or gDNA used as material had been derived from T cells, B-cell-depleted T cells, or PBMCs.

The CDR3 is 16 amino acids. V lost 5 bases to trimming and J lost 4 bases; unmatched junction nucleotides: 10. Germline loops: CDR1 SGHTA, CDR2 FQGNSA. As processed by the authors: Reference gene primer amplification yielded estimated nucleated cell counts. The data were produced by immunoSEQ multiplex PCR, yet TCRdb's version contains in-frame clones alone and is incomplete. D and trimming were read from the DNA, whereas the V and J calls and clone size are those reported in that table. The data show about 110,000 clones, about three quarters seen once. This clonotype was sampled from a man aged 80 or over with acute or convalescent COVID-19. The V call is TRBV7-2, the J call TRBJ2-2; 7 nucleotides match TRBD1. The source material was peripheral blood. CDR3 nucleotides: TGTGCCAGCAGCCTACAGAGCAGGGGGATCACCGGGGAGCTGTTTTTT. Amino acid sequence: CASSLQSRGITGELFF.